This T cell receptor beta chain was documented in a study of T cell responses to AZD1222 COVID-19 vaccine. Whole-study results and caveats: Reports indicate that nearly half of spike-specific TCRs are directed at unmutated variant regions. The span of vaccine-associated CD4 TCRs extended across spike, with dominance at 160-218 and 743-854.

Profiling relied on immunoSEQ multiplex PCR, and the TCRdb table lists in-frame clones only, not all of them. The sample consists of about 120,000 clones, about nine tenths of them appearing once. With regard to this clone: Its antigen is still unknown.

This CDR3 is 14 amino acids long. Losses at the gene ends were 2 bases for V and 9 bases for J; bases not matched to a gene: 8. Germline assignment: CDR1 SGHDT and CDR2 YYEEEE. This clonotype originated in an adult in good health. V is TRBV5-6 and J is TRBJ1-5; TRBD1 aligns across 7 bases. Sequenced material: peripheral blood, taken on day 0 of AZD1222 vaccination. The CDR3 nucleotides read TGTGCCAGCAGCTTTCGGAGGGGGCTGGGGCCCCAGCATTTT. Translated: CASSFRRGLGPQHF.